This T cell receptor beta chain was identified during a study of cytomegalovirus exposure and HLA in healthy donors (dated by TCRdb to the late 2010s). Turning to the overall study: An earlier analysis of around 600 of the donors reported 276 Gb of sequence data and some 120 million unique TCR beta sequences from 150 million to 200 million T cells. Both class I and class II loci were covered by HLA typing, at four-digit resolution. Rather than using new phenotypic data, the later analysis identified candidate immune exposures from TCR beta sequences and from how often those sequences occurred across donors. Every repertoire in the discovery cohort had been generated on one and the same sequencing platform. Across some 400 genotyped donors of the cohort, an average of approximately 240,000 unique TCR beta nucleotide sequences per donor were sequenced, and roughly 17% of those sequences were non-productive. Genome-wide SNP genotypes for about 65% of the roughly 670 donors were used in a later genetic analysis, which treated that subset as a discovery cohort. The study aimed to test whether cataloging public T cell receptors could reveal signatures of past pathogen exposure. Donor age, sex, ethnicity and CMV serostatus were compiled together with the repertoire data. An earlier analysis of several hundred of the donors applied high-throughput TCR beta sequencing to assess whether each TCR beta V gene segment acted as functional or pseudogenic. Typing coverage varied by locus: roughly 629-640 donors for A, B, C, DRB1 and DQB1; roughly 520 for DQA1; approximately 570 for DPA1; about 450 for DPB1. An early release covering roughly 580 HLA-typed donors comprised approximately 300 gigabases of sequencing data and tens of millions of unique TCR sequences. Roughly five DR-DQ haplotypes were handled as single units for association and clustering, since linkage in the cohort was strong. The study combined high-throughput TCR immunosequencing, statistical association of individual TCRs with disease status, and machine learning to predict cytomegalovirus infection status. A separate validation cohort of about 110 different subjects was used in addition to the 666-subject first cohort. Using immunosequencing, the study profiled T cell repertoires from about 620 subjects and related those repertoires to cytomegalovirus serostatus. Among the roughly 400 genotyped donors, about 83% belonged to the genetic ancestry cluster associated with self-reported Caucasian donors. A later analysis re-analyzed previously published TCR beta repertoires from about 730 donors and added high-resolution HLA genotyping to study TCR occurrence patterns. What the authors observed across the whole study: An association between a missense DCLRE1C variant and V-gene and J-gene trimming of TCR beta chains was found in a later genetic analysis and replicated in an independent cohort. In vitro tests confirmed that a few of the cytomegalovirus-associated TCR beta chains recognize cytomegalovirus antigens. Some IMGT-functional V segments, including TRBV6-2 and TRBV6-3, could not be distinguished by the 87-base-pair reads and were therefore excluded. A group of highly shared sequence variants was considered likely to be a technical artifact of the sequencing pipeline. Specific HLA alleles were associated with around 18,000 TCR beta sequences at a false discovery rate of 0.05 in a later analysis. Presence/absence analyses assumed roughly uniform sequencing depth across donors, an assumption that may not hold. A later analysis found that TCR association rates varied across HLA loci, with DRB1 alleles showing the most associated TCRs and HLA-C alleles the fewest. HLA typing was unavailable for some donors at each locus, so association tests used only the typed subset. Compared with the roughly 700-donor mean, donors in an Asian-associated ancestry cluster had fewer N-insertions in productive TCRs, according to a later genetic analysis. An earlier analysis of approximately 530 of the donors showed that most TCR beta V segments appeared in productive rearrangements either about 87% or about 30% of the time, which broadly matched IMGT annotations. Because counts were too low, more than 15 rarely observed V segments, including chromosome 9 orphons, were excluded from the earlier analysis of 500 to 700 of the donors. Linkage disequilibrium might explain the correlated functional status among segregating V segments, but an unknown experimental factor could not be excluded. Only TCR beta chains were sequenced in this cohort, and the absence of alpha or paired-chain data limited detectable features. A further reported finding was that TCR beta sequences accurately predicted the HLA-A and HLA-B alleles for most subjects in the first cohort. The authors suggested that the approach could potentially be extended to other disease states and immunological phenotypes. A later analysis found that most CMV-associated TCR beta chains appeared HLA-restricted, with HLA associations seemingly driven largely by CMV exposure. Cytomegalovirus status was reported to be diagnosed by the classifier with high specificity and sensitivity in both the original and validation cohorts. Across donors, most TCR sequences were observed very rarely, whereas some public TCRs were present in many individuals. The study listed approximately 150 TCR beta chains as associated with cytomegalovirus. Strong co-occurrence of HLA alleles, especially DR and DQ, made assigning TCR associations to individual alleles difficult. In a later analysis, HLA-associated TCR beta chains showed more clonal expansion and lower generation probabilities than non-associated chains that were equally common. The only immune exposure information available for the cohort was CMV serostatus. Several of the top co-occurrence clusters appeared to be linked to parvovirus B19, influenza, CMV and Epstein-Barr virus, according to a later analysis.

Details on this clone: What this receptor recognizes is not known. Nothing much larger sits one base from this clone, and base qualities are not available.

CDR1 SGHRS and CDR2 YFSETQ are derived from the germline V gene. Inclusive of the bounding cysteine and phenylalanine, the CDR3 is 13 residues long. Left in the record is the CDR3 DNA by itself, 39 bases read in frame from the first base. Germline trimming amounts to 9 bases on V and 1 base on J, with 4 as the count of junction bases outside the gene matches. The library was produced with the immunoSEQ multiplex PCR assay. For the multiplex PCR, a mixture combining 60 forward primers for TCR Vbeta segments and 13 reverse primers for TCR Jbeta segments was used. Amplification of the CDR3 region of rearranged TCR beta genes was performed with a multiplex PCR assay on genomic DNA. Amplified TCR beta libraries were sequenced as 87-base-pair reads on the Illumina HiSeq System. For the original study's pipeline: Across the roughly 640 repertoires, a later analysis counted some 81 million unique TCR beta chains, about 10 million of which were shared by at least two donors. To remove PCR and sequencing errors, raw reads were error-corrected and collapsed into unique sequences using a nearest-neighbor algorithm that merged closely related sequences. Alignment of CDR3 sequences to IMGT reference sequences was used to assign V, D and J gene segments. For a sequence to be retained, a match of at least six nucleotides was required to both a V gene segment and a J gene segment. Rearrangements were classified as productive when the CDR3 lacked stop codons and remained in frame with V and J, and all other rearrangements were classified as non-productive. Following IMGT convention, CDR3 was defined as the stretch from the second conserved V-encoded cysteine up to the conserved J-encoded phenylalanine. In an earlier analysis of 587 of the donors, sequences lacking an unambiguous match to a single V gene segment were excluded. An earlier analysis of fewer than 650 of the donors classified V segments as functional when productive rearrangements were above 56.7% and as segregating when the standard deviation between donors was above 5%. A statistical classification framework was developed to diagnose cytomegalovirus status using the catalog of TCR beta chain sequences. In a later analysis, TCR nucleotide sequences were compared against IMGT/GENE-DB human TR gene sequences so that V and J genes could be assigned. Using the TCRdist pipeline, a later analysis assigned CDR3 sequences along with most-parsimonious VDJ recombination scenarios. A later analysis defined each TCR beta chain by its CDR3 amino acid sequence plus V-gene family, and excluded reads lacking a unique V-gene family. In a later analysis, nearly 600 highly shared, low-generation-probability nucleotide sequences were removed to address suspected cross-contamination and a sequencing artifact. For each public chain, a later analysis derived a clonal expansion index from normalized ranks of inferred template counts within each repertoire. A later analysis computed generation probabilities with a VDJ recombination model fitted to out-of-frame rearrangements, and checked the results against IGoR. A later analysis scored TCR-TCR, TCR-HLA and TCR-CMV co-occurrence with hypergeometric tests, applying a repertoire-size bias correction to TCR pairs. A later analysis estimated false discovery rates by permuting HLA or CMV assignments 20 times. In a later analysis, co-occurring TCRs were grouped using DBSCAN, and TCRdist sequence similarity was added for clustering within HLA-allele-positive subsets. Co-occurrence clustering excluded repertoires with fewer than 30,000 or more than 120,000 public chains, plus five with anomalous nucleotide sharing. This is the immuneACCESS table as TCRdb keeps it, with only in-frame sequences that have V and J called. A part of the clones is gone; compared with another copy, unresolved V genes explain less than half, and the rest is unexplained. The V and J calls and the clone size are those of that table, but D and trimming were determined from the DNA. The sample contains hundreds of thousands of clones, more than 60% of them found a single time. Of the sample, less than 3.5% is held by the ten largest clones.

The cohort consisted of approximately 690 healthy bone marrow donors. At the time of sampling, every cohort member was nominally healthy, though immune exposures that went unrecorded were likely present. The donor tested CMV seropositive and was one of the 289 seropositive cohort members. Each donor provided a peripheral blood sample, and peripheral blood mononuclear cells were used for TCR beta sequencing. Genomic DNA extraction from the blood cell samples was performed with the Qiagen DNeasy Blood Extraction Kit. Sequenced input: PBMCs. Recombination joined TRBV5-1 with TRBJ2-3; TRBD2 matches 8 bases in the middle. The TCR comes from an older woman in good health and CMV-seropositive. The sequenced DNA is TGCGCCACTTCGACTAGCGGCACAGATACGCAGTATTTT. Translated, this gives CATSTSGTDTQYF.